One and the same sample provided the 27 T cell receptor beta chains below, sequenced in a study of beta chain features in type 1 diabetes. The entirety of the isolated RNA underwent reverse transcription, so expressed TCRB transcripts were sequenced. Some clones are missing from TCRdb's copy, which holds only in-frame ones; the method was immunoSEQ multiplex PCR. The sample lists some 110,000 clones, around 15% seen once, with 2.3% in the top ten. No antigens are known for them. Findings of the study overall: Significant though moderate, a shortening of TCRB CDR3s appeared in all four CD4+ subsets of Type 1 diabetes patients.

The specimen was central memory CD4+ T cells from blood. The source is a man in his thirties or forties with type 1 diabetes.

This clone was observed a handful of times. V gene TRBV6-5 combines with J gene TRBJ1-2, with D possibly matching TRBD1 (5 bases). This CDR3 is built from 15 residues. The V gene lost 2 bases and the J gene lost 5 bases, with 15 bases spanning the gap. CDR1 MNHEY and CDR2 SVGAGI come from the germline V gene. The CDR3 bases are TGTGCCAGCAGTTACAAGCTTGGGGCGCCTTATGGCTACACCTTC. This codes for CASSYKLGAPYGYTF.

The chain uses TRBV5-1 and TRBJ2-7, with 9 positions matching TRBD2. The CDR3 contains 15 residues. Trimming removed 4 bases from V and 11 bases from J; junction bases left unmatched: 16. Germline V lookup: CDR1 SGHRS, CDR2 YFSETQ. CDR3 residues: CASSPEGLAGRIKYF. CDR3 sequence (DNA): TGCGCCAGCAGCCCCGAAGGGCTAGCGGGGAGAATTAAGTACTTC.

This clone has a count of ten or more. V gene TRBV7-9 combines with J gene TRBJ1-1; maybe TRBD1 (6 bases). Trimming pared 5 bases from V and 4 bases from J, leaving 8 bases between. Germline V gene lookup returns CDR1 SEHNR and CDR2 FQNEAQ (reference sequence). This CDR3 spans 12 amino acids. CDR3 in amino acids: CASSRTVTEAFF. CDR3 sequence (DNA): TGTGCCAGCAGCCGGACAGTCACTGAAGCTTTCTTT.

Details on this clone: Only one base separates this from a far larger clonotype, so it likely reflects a read error. The chain couples TRBV9 to TRBJ2-7; D perhaps matches TRBD2 (6 bases). Trimming removed 0 bases from V and 6 bases from J, with 13 bases in between. CDR3 length equals 14 residues. Germline-derived CDR1 and CDR2 are SGDLS and YYNGEE. The CDR3 DNA is TGTGCCAGCAGCGTAGATTGGGATAGCGGCGAGCAGTACTTC. Its translation: CASSVDWDSGEQYF.

The chain uses TRBV10-3 and TRBJ2-7; TRBD1 or TRBD2 may be the D gene (5 bases each). Trimming cost V 6 bases and J 6 bases, with 18 bases left between them. Germline CDR1 and CDR2: ENHRY and SYGVKD. The CDR3 runs to 14 residues. This CDR3 is CAISAGTRGFEQYF. DNA of the CDR3: TGTGCCATCAGCGCCGGGACCCGAGGCTTCGAGCAGTACTTC.

This chain links TRBV10-1 with TRBJ2-5; D may match TRBD1 or TRBD2 (5 bases each). The ends were cut back, 2 bases at V and 2 bases at J, with 9 bases in the middle. The CDR3 extends over 14 amino acids. Germline CDR1 and CDR2: WNHNN and SYGVQD (reference sequence). CDR3 amino acids: CASSEGTLQETQYF. The CDR3 nucleotides are TGCGCCAGCAGTGAGGGGACGCTTCAAGAGACCCAGTACTTC.

This clone was observed a few times. The chain is built from TRBV28 and TRBJ2-1; 13 bases are a match to TRBD2. Germline values: CDR1 MDHEN, CDR2 SYDVKM. The junction had 12 bases not matched to a gene; V was cut back by 6 bases and J by 10 bases. The CDR3 has 16 amino acids. The chain's CDR3 is CASSRPGLAGRREQFF. CDR3 sequence (DNA): TGTGCCAGCAGCCGACCGGGACTAGCGGGGAGGCGAGAGCAGTTCTTC.

This clone was observed many times. The CDR3, as DNA: TGCGCCAGCAGCCCCCGGACAGGGACGAATGAAAAACTGTTTTTT. This gives the protein CASSPRTGTNEKLFF. The rearrangement links TRBV4-3 to TRBJ1-4; 8 positions match TRBD1. Germline trimming cut 4 bases from V and 5 bases from J; bases unmatched to any gene: 6. Germline loops: CDR1 LGHNA, CDR2 YSLEER. This CDR3 has 15 residues.

There are a few counts of this clone. J is TRBJ1-1 and V is TRBV7-8, with no clear D. The CDR3 is 13 amino acids. V lost 4 bases and J 1 base, leaving 7 bases between the germline ends. Germline V gene lookup returns CDR1 SGHVS and CDR2 FQNEAQ. The CDR3 loop reads CASSSQENTEAFF. The CDR3 bases are TGTGCCAGCAGCTCCCAAGAGAACACTGAAGCTTTCTTT.

This clone has only a few counts. The V call is TRBV28, the J call TRBJ2-5, with 8 bases aligning to TRBD2. V lost 6 bases and J lost 0; bases outside the gene matches: 12. The CDR3 has 17 amino acids. Per germline, CDR1 MDHEN and CDR2 SYDVKM. The CDR3 region is CASRSGGAGVNQETQYF. The CDR3 nucleotides are TGTGCCAGCAGGTCCGGCGGAGCGGGGGTAAACCAAGAGACCCAGTACTTC.

In this sample, this clone turned up a few times. This chain joins TRBV15 and TRBJ1-5, with D perhaps TRBD1 (5 bases). The germline V and J ends were trimmed by 4 bases and 6 bases, with 10 bases remaining between them. This CDR3 spans 13 amino acids. Germline V gene lookup returns CDR1 LNHNV and CDR2 YYDKDF (reference sequence). CDR3 in DNA: TGTGCCACCAGCATTCAGGGTTTTCAGCCCCAGCATTTT. This encodes CATSIQGFQPQHF.

There are a few counts of this clone. The rearrangement joins TRBV6-6 to TRBJ2-7; possible D gene TRBD1, 5 bases. V was trimmed by 2 bases and J by 6 bases, leaving 14 bases between them. The length of the CDR3 is 14 residues. The V gene's germline CDR1 is MNHNY and CDR2 SVGAGI (reference sequence). CDR3 region: CASSYELKGREQYF. CDR3 nucleotides: TGTGCCAGCAGTTACGAGCTGAAGGGGCGCGAGCAGTACTTC.

This clone was seen more than once but under ten times. V is TRBV4-1 and J is TRBJ2-2; no reliable D call. Trimming removed 1 base from V and 4 bases from J, with 10 bases in between. The germline V gene encodes CDR1 MGHRA and CDR2 YSYEKL. This CDR3 is built from 15 residues. DNA of the CDR3: TGCGCCAGCAGCCAAGGAGAGTTCACCACCGGGGAGCTGTTTTTT. It yields the protein CASSQGEFTTGELFF.

CDR3 in DNA: TGTGCCCGCCGTGACAGGGCAACCGGTGCAGATACGCAGTATTTT. It codes for CARRDRATGADTQYF. The V and J genes are TRBV28 and TRBJ2-3; 7 nucleotides match TRBD1. With V trimmed by 11 bases and J by 4 bases, 15 bases remained unmatched. The length of the CDR3 is 15 residues. CDR1 MDHEN and CDR2 SYDVKM come from the germline V gene.

This clone has a handful of counts. The chain couples TRBV6-1 to TRBJ2-1, with 9 bases identical to TRBD1. CDR3 size: 13 residues. Germline trimming cut 11 bases from V and 6 bases from J; bases unmatched to any gene: 8. Germline CDR1 reads MNHNS; CDR2 reads SASEGT. The CDR3 bases are TGTGCCGGATGTGACAGGGGGTGCAATGAGCAGTTCTTC. This encodes CAGCDRGCNEQFF.

This clone has more than one count but fewer than ten. The chain employs TRBV6-5 and TRBJ2-7, with 9 bases identical to TRBD1. The germline CDR1 and CDR2 sequences are MNHEY and SVGAGI. After removal of 4 bases from V and 0 bases from J, the junction contained 7 bases not matched to a gene. The CDR3 sequence is 16 residues long. In DNA, the CDR3 is TGTGCCAGCAGTTCCTGGGGACAGGGCGACTCCTACGAGCAGTACTTC. Protein sequence: CASSSWGQGDSYEQYF.

The chain carries TRBV9 and TRBJ2-7; D perhaps matches TRBD2 (5 bases). Trimming shortened V by 0 bases and J by 6 bases, and 16 bases separated the two germline ends. CDR1 and CDR2 (germline): SGDLS, YYNGEE. CDR3 length equals 15 residues. The CDR3 DNA sequence: TGTGCCAGCAGCGTAGTTCCGGGGTCCTTTGGCGAGCAGTACTTC. This gives the protein CASSVVPGSFGEQYF.

This clone was picked up a small number of times. The rearrangement joins TRBV7-2 to TRBJ2-7; possible D gene TRBD2, 6 bases. This CDR3 has 15 amino acids. The germline V and J ends were trimmed by 2 bases and 3 bases, with 14 bases remaining between them. Germline CDR1 reads SGHTA; CDR2 reads FQGNSA. The CDR3 DNA is TGTGCCAGCAGCTTAAGCTCGGACTATTTCTACGAGCAGTACTTC. Protein: CASSLSSDYFYEQYF.

In DNA form, the CDR3 reads TGCGCCAGCAACCGCGTGGGCGGGGGCATTTACAATGAGCAGTTCTTC. This gives the protein CASNRVGGGIYNEQFF. The chain has TRBV5-1 and TRBJ2-1; D may be TRBD2 (7 bases). The CDR3 covers 16 residues. Trimming removed 6 bases from V and 4 bases from J, with 20 bases in between. Germline V gene sequence: CDR1 SGHRS, CDR2 YFSETQ.

Many counts were recorded for this clone. V is TRBV5-1 and J is TRBJ2-1; no clear D gene. Germline lookup yields CDR1 SGHRS and CDR2 YFSETQ. V lost 4 bases to trimming and J lost 6 bases, with 11 bases between them. This CDR3 is built from 13 residues. Here the CDR3 reads CASSTFGVNEQFF. The CDR3 DNA sequence: TGCGCCAGCAGCACATTTGGGGTCAATGAGCAGTTCTTC.

This chain links TRBV7-2 with TRBJ2-2, with D uncertain. This CDR3 is built from 15 residues. Germline V lookup: CDR1 SGHTA, CDR2 FQGNSA. With 1 base removed from V and 4 bases from J, the gap between germline ends came to 10 bases. The CDR3 loop is CASSLGQSSTGELFF. CDR3 DNA: TGTGCCAGCAGCTTAGGCCAGTCGAGCACCGGGGAGCTGTTTTTT.

The chain is built from TRBV6-1 and TRBJ1-1; D may be TRBD1 (5 bases). CDR1 is MNHNS, CDR2 SASEGT, per germline. Trimming cost V 7 bases and J 0 bases, with 15 bases left between them. The CDR3 length is 15 residues. DNA for the CDR3: TGTGCCAGCACCGACAGAATCTCGGTGAACACTGAAGCTTTCTTT. Residues: CASTDRISVNTEAFF.

This chain links TRBV2 with TRBJ2-7; TRBD2 is a possible D gene (5 bases). Trimming stripped 7 bases from V and 3 bases from J, with 13 bases between. This CDR3 comprises 13 residues. Germline V gives CDR1 SNHLY, CDR2 FYNNEI. The CDR3 is CASKRAGDYEQYF. CDR3 coding DNA: TGTGCCAGCAAGAGGGCCGGGGACTACGAGCAGTACTTC.

This clone has more than one count but fewer than ten. The chain recombines TRBV18 with TRBJ2-7, with D tentatively TRBD1 (5 bases). Germline loops: CDR1 KGHSH, CDR2 LQKENI. CDR3 size: 13 residues. V was shortened by 5 bases and J by 1 base, with 9 bases between the two germline ends. As DNA, the CDR3 is TGTGCCAGCTCAAGGCAGGGATCCTACGAGCAGTACTTC. Its translation is CASSRQGSYEQYF.

This clone has at least ten counts. J is TRBJ2-7 and V is TRBV7-2; possible D gene TRBD1, 5 bases. Germline CDR1 and CDR2: SGHTA and FQGNSA. This CDR3 contains 15 residues. V lost 1 base, J lost 4 bases, and 14 bases lay in between. CDR3 amino acids: CASSLGAGNLYEQYF. The CDR3 nucleotides read TGTGCCAGCAGCTTAGGGGCAGGGAACCTATACGAGCAGTACTTC.

A few counts support this clone. The chain combines TRBV18 with TRBJ1-6; unclear D gene. The CDR3 covers 14 residues. Trimming took 4 bases from V and 4 from J, leaving 8 bases between them. Germline V gene data show CDR1 as KGHSH and CDR2 as LQKENI. In nucleotides, the CDR3 is TGTGCCAGCTCACTTGGACTGTATAATTCACCCCTCCACTTT. It is translated as CASSLGLYNSPLHF.

This clone was recorded a few times. V usage is TRBV10-3 and J usage is TRBJ2-3; 9 bases map to TRBD2. This CDR3 has 14 amino acids. Germline V gene data show CDR1 as ENHRY and CDR2 as SYGVKD. The V segment lost 10 bases and the J segment 3 bases; nucleotides outside the gene matches: 8. The CDR3 loop is CATEAGGTTDTQYF. The DNA for the CDR3 is TGTGCCACCGAAGCGGGGGGCACAACAGATACGCAGTATTTT.